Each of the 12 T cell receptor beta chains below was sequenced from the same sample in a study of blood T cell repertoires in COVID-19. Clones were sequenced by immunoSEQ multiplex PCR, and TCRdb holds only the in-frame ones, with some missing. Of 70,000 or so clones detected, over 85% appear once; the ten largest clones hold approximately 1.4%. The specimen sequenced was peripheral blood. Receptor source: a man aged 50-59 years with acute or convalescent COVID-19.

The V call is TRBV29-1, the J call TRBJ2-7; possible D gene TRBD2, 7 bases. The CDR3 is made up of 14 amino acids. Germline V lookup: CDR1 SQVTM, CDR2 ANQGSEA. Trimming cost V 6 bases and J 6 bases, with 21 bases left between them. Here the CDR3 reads CSVLERGRTAEQYF. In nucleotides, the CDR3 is TGCAGCGTATTAGAGCGGGGAAGGACAGCCGAGCAGTACTTC.

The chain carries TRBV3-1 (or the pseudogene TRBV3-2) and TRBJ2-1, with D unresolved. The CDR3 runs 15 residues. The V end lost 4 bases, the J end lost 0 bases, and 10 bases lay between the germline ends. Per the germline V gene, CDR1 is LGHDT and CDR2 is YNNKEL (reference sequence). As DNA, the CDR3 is TGTGCCAGCAGCCCCCAGGTGACCTCCTACAATGAGCAGTTCTTC. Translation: CASSPQVTSYNEQFF.

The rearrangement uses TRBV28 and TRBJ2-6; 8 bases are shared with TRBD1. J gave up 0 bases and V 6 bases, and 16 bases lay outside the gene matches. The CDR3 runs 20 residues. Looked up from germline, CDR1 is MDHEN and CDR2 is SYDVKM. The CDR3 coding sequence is TGTGCCAGCAGCCCGGGACCAGGGGGCCTTATAAGCTCTGGGGCCAACGTCCTGACTTTC. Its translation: CASSPGPGGLISSGANVLTF.

For the CDR3, the DNA is TGTGCCAGCAGTCGGGGACTAGCCGCGGGGTTCTTC. It codes for CASSRGLAAGFF. The chain carries TRBV12-3 or TRBV12-4 and TRBJ2-1; TRBD2 matches 9 bases. Losses at the gene ends were 5 bases for V and 15 bases for J; bases not matched to a gene: 8. The CDR3 totals 12 residues.

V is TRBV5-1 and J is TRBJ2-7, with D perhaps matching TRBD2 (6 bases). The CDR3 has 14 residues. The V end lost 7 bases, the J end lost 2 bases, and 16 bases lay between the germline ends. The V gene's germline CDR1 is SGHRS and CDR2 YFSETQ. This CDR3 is CASGEADATYEQYF. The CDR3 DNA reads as TGCGCCAGCGGGGAGGCGGACGCGACCTACGAGCAGTACTTC.

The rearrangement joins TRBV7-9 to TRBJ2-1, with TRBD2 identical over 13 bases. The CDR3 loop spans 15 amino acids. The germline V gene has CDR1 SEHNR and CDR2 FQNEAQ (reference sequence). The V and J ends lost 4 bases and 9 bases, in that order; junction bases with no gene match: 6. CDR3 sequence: CASSWGLAGRSEQFF. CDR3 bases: TGTGCCAGCAGCTGGGGACTAGCGGGAAGGAGTGAGCAGTTCTTC.

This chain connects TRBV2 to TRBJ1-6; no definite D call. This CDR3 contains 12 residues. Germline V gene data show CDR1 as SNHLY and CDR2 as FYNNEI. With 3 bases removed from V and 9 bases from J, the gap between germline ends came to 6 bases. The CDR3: CASSDRFSPLHF. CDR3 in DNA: TGTGCCAGCAGTGATCGGTTTTCACCCCTCCACTTT.

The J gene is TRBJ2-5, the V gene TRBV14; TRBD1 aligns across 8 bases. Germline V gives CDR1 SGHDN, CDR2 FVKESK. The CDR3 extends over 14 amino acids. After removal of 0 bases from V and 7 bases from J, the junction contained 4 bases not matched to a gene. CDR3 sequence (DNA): TGTGCCAGCAGCCAAGAGCAGGGGGCCGGGACCCAGTACTTC. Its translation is CASSQEQGAGTQYF.

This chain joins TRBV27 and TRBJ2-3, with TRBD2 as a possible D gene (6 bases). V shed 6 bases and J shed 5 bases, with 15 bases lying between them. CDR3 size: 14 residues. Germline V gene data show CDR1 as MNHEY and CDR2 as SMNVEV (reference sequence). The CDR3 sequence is CASRGLPAGDTQYF. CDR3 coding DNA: TGTGCCAGCAGGGGACTTCCCGCGGGAGATACGCAGTATTTT.

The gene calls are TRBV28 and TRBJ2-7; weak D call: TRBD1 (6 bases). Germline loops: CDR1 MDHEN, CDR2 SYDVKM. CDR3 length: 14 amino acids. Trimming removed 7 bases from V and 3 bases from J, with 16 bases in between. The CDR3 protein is CASTLGAWVYEQYF. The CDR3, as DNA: TGTGCCAGCACCTTGGGGGCCTGGGTCTACGAGCAGTACTTC.

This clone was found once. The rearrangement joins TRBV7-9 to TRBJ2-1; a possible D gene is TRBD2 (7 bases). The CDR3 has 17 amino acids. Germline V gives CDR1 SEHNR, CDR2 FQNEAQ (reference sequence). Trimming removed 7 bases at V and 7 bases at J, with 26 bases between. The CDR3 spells CASIPTTRGTTSNEQFF. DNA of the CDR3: TGTGCCAGCATCCCTACCACGAGGGGGACTACTTCGAATGAGCAGTTCTTC.

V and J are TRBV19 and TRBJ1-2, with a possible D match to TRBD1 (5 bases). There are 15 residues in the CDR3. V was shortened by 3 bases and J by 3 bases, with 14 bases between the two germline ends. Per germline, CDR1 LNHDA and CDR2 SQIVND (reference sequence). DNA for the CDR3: TGTGCCAGTAGTATCGGGGAGGGGCTGGACTATGGCTACACCTTC. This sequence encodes CASSIGEGLDYGYTF.